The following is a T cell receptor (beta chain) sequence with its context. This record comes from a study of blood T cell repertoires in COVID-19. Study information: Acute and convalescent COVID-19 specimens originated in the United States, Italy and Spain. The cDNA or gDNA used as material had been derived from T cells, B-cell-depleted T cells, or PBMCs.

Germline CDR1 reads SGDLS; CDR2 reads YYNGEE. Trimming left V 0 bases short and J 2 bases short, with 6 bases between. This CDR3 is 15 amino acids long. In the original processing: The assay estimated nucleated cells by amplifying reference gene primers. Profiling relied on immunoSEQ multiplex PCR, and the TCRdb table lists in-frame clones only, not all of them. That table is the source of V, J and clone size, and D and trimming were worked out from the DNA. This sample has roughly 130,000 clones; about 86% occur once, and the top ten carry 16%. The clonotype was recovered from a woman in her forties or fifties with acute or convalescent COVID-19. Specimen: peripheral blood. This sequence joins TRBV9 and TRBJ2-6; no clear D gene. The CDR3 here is CASSVVGAGANVLTF. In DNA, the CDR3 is TGTGCCAGCAGCGTAGTCGGTGCTGGGGCCAACGTCCTGACTTTC.